These 8 T cell receptor beta chains were sequenced from one sample in a study of OX40 agonist ivuxolimab in advanced cancers. TCRdb keeps only in-frame clones here, not all; method: immunoSEQ multiplex PCR. The table includes 37,000 or so clones, about 85% detected once. The source material was CD4+ or CD8+ T cells sorted from blood, sampled in a trial of the OX40 agonist ivuxolimab. These receptors were obtained from an adult with an advanced solid tumor such as melanoma, head and neck, liver or kidney cancer.

The chain joins TRBV7-9 to TRBJ1-2, with D perhaps matching TRBD1 (6 bases). Deletions cut 5 bases from V and 2 bases from J, with 18 bases between. The CDR3 extends over 16 amino acids. The germline CDR1 and CDR2 sequences are SEHNR and FQNEAQ (reference sequence). CDR3 protein: CASSPPGASLNYGYTF. CDR3 coding DNA: TGTGCCAGCAGCCCCCCGGGGGCCTCCCTGAACTATGGCTACACCTTC.

CDR3: CASSLKTSGSYEQYF. CDR3 bases: TGTGCCAGCAGCCTAAAAACTAGCGGCTCCTACGAGCAGTACTTC. The chain uses TRBV6-5 and TRBJ2-7; 8 bases fit TRBD2. V shed 6 bases and J 0 bases; nucleotides not matched to a gene: 7. Germline CDR1 is MNHEY and CDR2 is SVGAGI. This CDR3 spans 15 amino acids.

The chain joins TRBV9 to TRBJ2-3, with 7 positions matching TRBD2. This CDR3 has 16 residues. CDR1 is SGDLS, CDR2 YYNGEE, per germline. Trimming removed 3 bases from V and 3 bases from J; junction bases left unmatched: 10. DNA for the CDR3: TGTGCCAGCAGCGAGGGCGGCGGGAGTTTAACAGATACGCAGTATTTT. It specifies CASSEGGGSLTDTQYF.

The gene calls are TRBV27 and TRBJ1-5, with D tentatively TRBD1 (5 bases). From germline, CDR1 is MNHEY and CDR2 SMNVEV (reference sequence). The V gene lost 6 bases and the J gene lost 0 bases, with 12 bases spanning the gap. The CDR3 runs 15 residues. The CDR3 protein is CASSLGLYSNQPQHF. Here the CDR3 DNA reads TGTGCCAGCAGCCTGGGACTTTATAGCAATCAGCCCCAGCATTTT.

The genes are TRBV18 and TRBJ2-7; 10 bases align to TRBD1. The germline gives CDR1 KGHSH, CDR2 LQKENI. V lost 0 bases, J lost 5 bases, and 1 base stayed unmatched. The CDR3 sequence is 14 residues long. CDR3 bases: TGTGCCAGCTCACCACCGGGACAGGGGAACGAGCAGTACTTC. Translation: CASSPPGQGNEQYF.

This chain links TRBV19 with TRBJ1-2; D is possibly TRBD1 (6 bases). V was pared by 7 bases and J by 8 bases, with 14 bases between. The CDR3 is 12 amino acids. Germline V lookup: CDR1 LNHDA, CDR2 SQIVND (reference sequence). Here the CDR3 reads CASTLPGGGYTF. CDR3 in DNA: TGTGCCAGTACCCTCCCCGGGGGCGGCTACACCTTC. Together with reference TRBV19 and TRBJ1-2, the CDR3 gives the full variable domain: DGGITQSPKYLFRKEGQNVTLSCEQNLNHDAMYWYRQDPGQGLRLIYYSQIVNDFQKGDIAEGYSVSREKKESFPLTVTSAQKNPTAFYLCASTLPGGGYTFGSGTRLTVV.

This chain uses TRBV5-4 with TRBJ1-6, with a weak D call TRBD1 (5 bases). The CDR3 length is 14 residues. CDR1 is SGHNT and CDR2 is YYREEE in the germline V gene (reference sequence). With 4 bases removed from V and 10 bases from J, the gap between germline ends came to 15 bases. The DNA for the CDR3 is TGTGCCAGCAGCCACGTTGGGGCAGAATCACCCCTCCACTTT. This gives the protein CASSHVGAESPLHF. The full variable domain, rest sourced from reference TRBV5-4 and TRBJ1-6, is ETGVTQSPTHLIKTRGQQVTLRCSSQSGHNTVSWYQQALGQGPQFIFQYYREEENGRGNFPPRFSGLQFPNYSSELNVNALELDDSALYLCASSHVGAESPLHFGNGTRLTVT.

V and J are TRBV9 and TRBJ2-3; 10 nucleotides match TRBD2. The CDR3 covers 17 residues. The germline gives CDR1 SGDLS, CDR2 YYNGEE. The junction had 6 bases not matched to a gene; V was cut back by 0 bases and J by 2 bases. This CDR3 reads CASSVGASGGPTDTQYF. The CDR3 bases are TGTGCCAGCAGCGTAGGGGCTAGCGGGGGTCCCACAGATACGCAGTATTTT.